This is a list of T cell receptor beta chains from one sample in a study of shared clonotypes between healthy human individuals. Clones were sequenced by immunoSEQ multiplex PCR, and TCRdb holds only the in-frame ones, with some missing. The table has about 490,000 clones, about 79% seen once; the top ten hold 10% to 15%. The material sequenced was PBMCs. Receptors were obtained from a woman aged 40 to 50 in good health. Some clones in this sample may be carry-over from other donors' samples. Each CDR3 is given with its conserved first and last residue. The D gene is left open where the match is weak. Clone size appears in some rows only: once, few, many, or a class for an expanded clone.

D: -
size: -
V: TRBV5-1
length: 14
J: TRBJ2-3
CDR3: CASSLGDFTDTQYF
DNA: TGCGCCAGCAGCTTGGGGGACTTTACAGATACGCAGTATTTT

D: -
size: -
V: TRBV28
length: 18
J: TRBJ2-2
CDR3: CASSLSGGGTPSTGELFF
DNA: TGTGCCAGCAGTTTATCTGGGGGCGGTACGCCCAGCACCGGGGAGCTGTTTTTT

D: TRBD1
size: -
V: TRBV2
length: 14
J: TRBJ1-1
CDR3: CASSDRTGSYVAFF
DNA: TGTGCCAGCAGTGACCGGACAGGGTCTTATGTAGCTTTCTTT

D: -
size: -
V: TRBV5-1
length: 17
J: TRBJ2-5
CDR3: CASSLELAVGAQETQYF
DNA: TGCGCCAGCAGCTTGGAACTGGCCGTAGGGGCTCAAGAGACCCAGTACTTC

D: -
size: -
V: TRBV5-4
length: 17
J: TRBJ2-7
CDR3: CASSLRAGQQLMDEQYF
DNA: TGTGCCAGCAGCTTGAGGGCAGGGCAGCAGCTAATGGACGAGCAGTACTTC

D: -
size: -
V: TRBV28
length: 14
J: TRBJ1-6
CDR3: CASSPGQKYSPLHF
DNA: TGTGCCAGCAGTCCCGGACAGAAGTATTCACCCCTCCACTTT

D: -
size: -
V: TRBV5-1
length: 14
J: TRBJ1-1
CDR3: CASSLSRASVEAFF
DNA: TGCGCCAGCAGCTTAAGCCGGGCCTCCGTCGAAGCTTTCTTT

D: TRBD1
size: -
V: TRBV7-2
length: 15
J: TRBJ2-1
CDR3: CASSPSTGWGNEQFF
DNA: TGTGCCAGCAGCCCCTCGACAGGGTGGGGGAATGAGCAGTTCTTC

D: -
size: -
V: TRBV15
length: 17
J: TRBJ2-6
CDR3: CATAPERQGAGANVLTF
DNA: TGTGCCACCGCTCCAGAACGTCAAGGGGCTGGGGCCAACGTCCTGACTTTC

D: TRBD1
size: -
V: TRBV11-2
length: 16
J: TRBJ2-7
CDR3: CASSSAPGQVTYEQYF
DNA: TGTGCCAGCAGCTCCGCGCCGGGACAGGTCACCTACGAGCAGTACTTC

D: -
size: many
V: TRBV7-8
length: 15
J: TRBJ2-7
CDR3: CASSLAPANSYEQYF
DNA: TGTGCCAGCAGCTTAGCGCCGGCTAACTCCTACGAGCAGTACTTC

D: -
size: -
V: TRBV30
length: 12
J: TRBJ1-3
CDR3: CAWSALVDTIYF
DNA: TGTGCCTGGAGTGCCCTTGTGGACACCATATATTTT

D: -
size: -
V: TRBV5-6
length: 14
J: TRBJ1-2
CDR3: CASSLLTLPYGYTF
DNA: TGTGCCAGCAGCCTGTTAACACTACCCTATGGCTACACCTTC

D: -
size: -
V: TRBV30
length: 13
J: TRBJ1-5
CDR3: CAWNRGSNQPQHF
DNA: TGTGCCTGGAATAGGGGTAGCAATCAGCCCCAGCATTTT

D: TRBD1
size: -
V: TRBV9
length: 14
J: TRBJ2-5
CDR3: CASSVTGAKETQYF
DNA: TGTGCCAGCAGCGTAACAGGGGCGAAGGAGACCCAGTACTTC

D: -
size: -
V: TRBV2
length: 13
J: TRBJ1-3
CDR3: CAGRQDSGSTIYF
DNA: TGTGCCGGCCGACAGGACTCTGGAAGCACCATATATTTT

D: -
size: -
V: TRBV6-5
length: 13
J: TRBJ1-5
CDR3: CASSYSVKQPQHF
DNA: TGTGCCAGCAGTTACTCAGTAAAACAGCCCCAGCATTTT

D: -
size: once
V: TRBV30
length: 12
J: TRBJ2-7
CDR3: CAWKGRTYEQYF
DNA: TGTGCCTGGAAAGGCAGAACCTACGAGCAGTACTTC

D: -
size: -
V: TRBV2
length: 14
J: TRBJ2-7
CDR3: CASSGGGVGYEQYF
DNA: TGTGCCAGCAGTGGTGGGGGAGTGGGATACGAGCAGTACTTC

D: TRBD2
size: -
V: TRBV7-8
length: 17
J: TRBJ2-2
CDR3: CASSSKLAGAGTGELFF
DNA: TGTGCCAGCAGCTCGAAACTAGCGGGAGCTGGCACCGGGGAGCTGTTTTTT

D: TRBD1
size: -
V: TRBV27
length: 14
J: TRBJ2-1
CDR3: CASRGTGDYNEQFF
DNA: TGTGCCAGCAGGGGGACAGGGGACTACAATGAGCAGTTCTTC

D: -
size: many
V: TRBV30
length: 11
J: TRBJ1-2
CDR3: CAWSVAYGYTF
DNA: TGTGCCTGGAGTGTAGCCTATGGCTACACCTTC

D: -
size: -
V: TRBV5-1
length: 15
J: TRBJ2-7
CDR3: CASSAYSASSYEQYF
DNA: TGCGCCAGCAGCGCATACAGCGCGAGCTCCTACGAGCAGTACTTC

D: TRBD2
size: -
V: TRBV5-1
length: 15
J: TRBJ2-1
CDR3: CASSLDSGRVEEQFF
DNA: TGCGCCAGCAGCTTGGATAGCGGGAGGGTGGAAGAGCAGTTCTTC

D: TRBD1
size: few
V: TRBV19
length: 15
J: TRBJ1-5
CDR3: CASSGTGGGNQPQHF
DNA: TGTGCCAGTAGCGGGACAGGGGGCGGCAATCAGCCCCAGCATTTT

D: -
size: -
V: TRBV27
length: 12
J: TRBJ2-7
CDR3: CASSSTSYEQYF
DNA: TGTGCCAGCAGTTCCACCTCCTACGAGCAGTACTTC

D: TRBD1
size: -
V: TRBV18
length: 13
J: TRBJ1-1
CDR3: CASSPPGQGEAFF
DNA: TGTGCCAGCTCACCACCGGGACAGGGCGAAGCTTTCTTT

D: TRBD2
size: -
V: TRBV6-5
length: 14
J: TRBJ2-1
CDR3: CASSGGLAGDEQFF
DNA: TGTGCCAGCAGTGGCGGACTAGCGGGAGACGAGCAGTTCTTC

D: -
size: -
V: TRBV7-2
length: 12
J: TRBJ2-2
CDR3: CASSFSYGELFF
DNA: TGTGCCAGCAGCTTTTCGTATGGGGAGCTGTTTTTT

D: -
size: -
V: TRBV29-1
length: 16
J: TRBJ2-7
CDR3: CSVVRGRGGGPHEQYF
DNA: TGCAGCGTTGTTAGGGGCAGGGGGGGCGGTCCCCACGAGCAGTACTTC

D: -
size: -
V: TRBV10-2
length: 15
J: TRBJ2-7
CDR3: CASSDWRRGSYEQYF
DNA: TGCGCCAGCAGTGACTGGCGGAGGGGCTCCTACGAGCAGTACTTC

D: -
size: -
V: TRBV13
length: 16
J: TRBJ1-3
CDR3: CASSLVVRGSGNTIYF
DNA: TGTGCCAGCAGCTTAGTTGTGAGGGGTAGTGGAAACACCATATATTTT

D: -
size: -
V: TRBV7-7
length: 13
J: TRBJ2-1
CDR3: CASSLGGTGEQFF
DNA: TGTGCTAGCAGCTTGGGCGGAACGGGCGAGCAGTTCTTC

D: TRBD1
size: few
V: TRBV7-9
length: 15
J: TRBJ1-5
CDR3: CASSYGQGHNQPQHF
DNA: TGTGCCAGCAGCTACGGACAGGGTCACAATCAGCCCCAGCATTTT

D: TRBD1
size: -
V: TRBV4-3
length: 16
J: TRBJ2-7
CDR3: CASSQGGTGGIYEQYF
DNA: TGCGCCAGCAGCCAAGGCGGGACAGGGGGAATCTACGAGCAGTACTTC

D: -
size: once
V: TRBV4-2
length: 15
J: TRBJ2-7
CDR3: CASSQPKLGPYEQYF
DNA: TGTGCCAGCAGCCAACCTAAGTTAGGTCCCTACGAGCAGTACTTC

D: -
size: -
V: TRBV28
length: 13
J: TRBJ2-1
CDR3: CASSLTGYNEQFF
DNA: TGTGCCAGCAGCCTGACGGGGTACAATGAGCAGTTCTTC

D: -
size: -
V: TRBV5-6
length: 16
J: TRBJ1-2
CDR3: CASSFSTWSREYGYTF
DNA: TGTGCCAGCAGCTTCTCGACCTGGTCCCGGGAATATGGCTACACCTTC

D: TRBD2
size: -
V: TRBV19
length: 15
J: TRBJ2-7
CDR3: CASSLLAGGVREQYF
DNA: TGTGCCAGTAGTCTGCTAGCGGGAGGAGTTCGCGAGCAGTACTTC

D: -
size: -
V: TRBV19
length: 15
J: TRBJ2-7
CDR3: CASRDAFGGRGEQYF
DNA: TGTGCCAGTAGAGACGCTTTCGGGGGGCGAGGCGAGCAGTACTTC

D: -
size: -
V: TRBV19
length: 13
J: TRBJ1-1
CDR3: CASSPLGGTEAFF
DNA: TGTGCCAGTAGTCCTCTCGGAGGGACTGAAGCTTTCTTT

D: -
size: -
V: TRBV5-1
length: 17
J: TRBJ2-3
CDR3: CASSVGHGGPNTDTQYF
DNA: TGCGCCAGCAGCGTCGGACACGGGGGCCCCAACACAGATACGCAGTATTTT

D: TRBD1
size: -
V: TRBV6-5
length: 15
J: TRBJ1-5
CDR3: CASSLGQVGNQPQHF
DNA: TGTGCCAGCAGCCTAGGACAGGTCGGCAATCAGCCCCAGCATTTT

D: -
size: -
V: TRBV6-1
length: 15
J: TRBJ2-7
CDR3: CASSEALGVQYEQYF
DNA: TGTGCCAGCAGTGAAGCGCTCGGGGTCCAATACGAGCAGTACTTC

D: -
size: -
V: TRBV7-6
length: 14
J: TRBJ1-5
CDR3: CASSSDTGVQPQHF
DNA: TGTGCCAGCAGCTCGGACACGGGGGTTCAGCCCCAGCATTTT

D: -
size: -
V: TRBV18
length: 14
J: TRBJ1-1
CDR3: CASSPLYQNTEAFF
DNA: TGTGCCAGCTCACCACTTTATCAGAACACTGAAGCTTTCTTT

D: -
size: -
V: TRBV5-1
length: 13
J: TRBJ2-3
CDR3: CASSPLRGDTQYF
DNA: TGCGCCAGCAGCCCCCTGAGGGGAGATACGCAGTATTTT

D: -
size: -
V: TRBV10-2
length: 13
J: TRBJ2-1
CDR3: CASVSRSYNEQFF
DNA: TGCGCCAGCGTTAGCAGGAGCTACAATGAGCAGTTCTTC

D: -
size: few
V: TRBV28
length: 13
J: TRBJ2-7
CDR3: CASSLVSLGEQYF
DNA: TGTGCCAGCAGTTTGGTTAGCTTAGGCGAGCAGTACTTC

D: -
size: few
V: TRBV27
length: 13
J: TRBJ1-2
CDR3: CASSFAGRGGYTF
DNA: TGTGCCAGCAGTTTCGCAGGGAGGGGCGGCTACACCTTC

D: -
size: -
V: TRBV18
length: 13
J: TRBJ1-1
CDR3: CASSPEVGREAFF
DNA: TGTGCCAGCTCACCTGAGGTAGGCAGGGAAGCTTTCTTT

D: TRBD2
size: -
V: TRBV5-1
length: 17
J: TRBJ2-1
CDR3: CASSLVGTRLAYNEQFF
DNA: TGCGCCAGCAGCTTGGTCGGGACTAGACTAGCCTACAATGAGCAGTTCTTC